One T cell receptor (beta chain) is described in this entry. The conserved final phenylalanine or tryptophan is absent from the CDR3, which likely points to a read error. The DNA is left out, because the CDR3 cannot be placed on it with certainty; the CDR3 is given as TCRdb lists it. Blood was sampled at baseline, cycle 4 day 1, and cycle 7 day 1. Germline CDR1 reads LGHNT; CDR2 reads FRNRAP. The CDR3 region is 13 residues in length, termini included. This table comes from immunoSEQ multiplex PCR, and its TCRdb copy is limited to in-frame clones, with some not included. The table lists 40,000 to 45,000 clones, approximately 91% of them singletons. This sample is drawn from a study of OX40 agonist ivuxolimab in advanced cancers. Study background: Therapy given before enrollment (anti-PD-1, anti-PD-L1 or anti-CTLA-4) was allowed, and over 35% had some.

The sequence derives from an adult with an advanced solid tumor such as melanoma, head and neck, liver or kidney cancer. The chain combines TRBV12-5 with TRBJ1-2; the table's D call of TRBD1 was not tested on the DNA. Sequenced here: CD4+ or CD8+ T cells sorted from blood, sampled in a trial of the OX40 agonist ivuxolimab. CDR3 amino acids: CASGSPHLQGKTY.